Below are 24 T cell receptor beta chains sequenced from a single sample in a study of post-analysis software for immune sequencing data. Study-level points and caveats: Elevated frequency relative to controls characterized four or five TRBV segments in patients, TRBV5-6, TRBV5-1 and TRBV20-1 among them.

These TCRs' antigens remain unknown. TCR beta cDNA libraries included unique molecular identifiers. Via MiXCR, TCRdb re-called the PCR reads, giving one row per CDR3 protein. The sample includes 650,000 to 850,000 distinct CDR3 sequences, approximately 53% seen only once; the top ten take 4.6%. The sample comprised blood. Receptor source: a girl aged 10 to 17 with multiple sclerosis.

This clonotype was seen only a few times. Here the CDR3 reads CASSTPRGVNYGYTF. DNA for the CDR3: TGTGCCAGCAGCACACCCCGGGGAGTCAACTATGGCTACACCTTC. The V call is TRBV7-9, the J call TRBJ1-2; D gene unclear. Trimming shortened V by 5 bases and J by 2 bases, and 15 bases separated the two germline ends. CDR1 is SEHNR and CDR2 is FQNEAQ in the germline V gene (reference sequence). This CDR3 region has 15 residues.

This clonotype was counted between two and nine times. The chain is built from TRBV20-1 and TRBJ1-5; possible D gene TRBD1, 5 bases. With 3 bases removed from V and 5 bases from J, the gap between germline ends came to 11 bases. The CDR3 runs 13 residues. Germline values: CDR1 DFQATT, CDR2 SNEGSKA (reference sequence). The CDR3 DNA follows: TGCAGTGCTAGTAGCGGGGCACATCAGCCCCAGCATTTT. Protein product: CSASSGAHQPQHF.

The chain joins TRBV5-1 to TRBJ2-3; 9 bases line up with TRBD2. This CDR3 contains 17 residues. V shed 1 base and J 2 bases; nucleotides not matched to a gene: 8. In germline, CDR1 is SGHRS, CDR2 YFSETQ. The CDR3 loop is CASSLYSGGPPTDTQYF. CDR3 in DNA: TGCGCCAGCAGCTTGTATAGCGGGGGACCACCCACAGATACGCAGTATTTT.

This CDR3 reads CSVDRGPGDTQYF. The CDR3 DNA follows: TGCAGCGTCGACAGGGGGCCCGGAGATACGCAGTATTTT. The rearrangement uses TRBV29-1 and TRBJ2-3; TRBD1 matches 10 bases. J gave up 5 bases and V 6 bases, and 5 bases lay outside the gene matches. The CDR3 has 13 amino acids. Looked up from germline, CDR1 is SQVTM and CDR2 is ANQGSEA.

This clonotype is a singleton in its sample. The V and J genes are TRBV29-1 and TRBJ1-5, with 8 bases that match TRBD1. CDR1 and CDR2 (germline): SQVTM, ANQGSEA. The CDR3 sequence is 17 residues long. With V trimmed by 5 bases and J by 1 base, 13 bases remained unmatched. CDR3 protein: CSVRLGGQGGSNQPQHF. In DNA, the CDR3 is TGCAGCGTTCGCCTCGGAGGACAGGGAGGGAGCAATCAGCCCCAGCATTTT.

V gene TRBV18 combines with J gene TRBJ2-1; 8 positions match TRBD2. The germline CDR1 and CDR2 sequences are KGHSH and LQKENI. The CDR3 is 15 amino acids. V was clipped by 4 bases and J by 7 bases; unmatched bases: 9. Here the CDR3 reads CASSLRSGSINEQFF. The CDR3 DNA follows: TGTGCCAGCTCACTTCGCAGCGGGAGTATTAATGAGCAGTTCTTC.

This clonotype was detected only a few times. V and J are TRBV6-5 and TRBJ2-5, with TRBD2 matching over 7 bases. With 2 bases clipped from V and 1 base from J, the junction kept 4 bases outside the gene matches. The CDR3 is made up of 15 amino acids. Germline V gene lookup returns CDR1 MNHEY and CDR2 SVGAGI. The CDR3 here is CASSYGASGQETQYF. CDR3 DNA sequence: TGTGCCAGCAGTTACGGAGCTAGCGGCCAAGAGACCCAGTACTTC.

The V and J genes are TRBV5-1 and TRBJ2-7; D tentatively reads TRBD1 or TRBD2 (5 bases each). V lost 3 bases and J lost 6, with 19 bases in between. The CDR3 runs 15 residues. Germline V gene sequence: CDR1 SGHRS, CDR2 YFSETQ. The CDR3 here is CASSSLGDGLGEQYF. The CDR3 DNA follows: TGCGCCAGCAGCTCCTTGGGGGATGGTTTGGGCGAGCAGTACTTC.

This clonotype has a handful of counts. The rearrangement joins TRBV7-9 to TRBJ1-4, with D possibly being TRBD1 (5 bases). The CDR3 spans 16 residues. CDR1 and CDR2 from the germline V gene are SEHNR and FQNEAQ (reference sequence). V was pared by 3 bases and J by 4 bases, with 15 bases between. In DNA, the CDR3 is TGTGCCAGCAGCTTGGGGCAGGCCGAGGGTAATGAAAAACTGTTTTTT. Translating it yields CASSLGQAEGNEKLFF.

This clonotype was picked up a small number of times. The rearrangement links TRBV4-2 to TRBJ1-1; D is unresolved. Germline CDR1 reads LGHNA; CDR2 reads YNFKEQ. Trimming removed 3 bases from V and 1 base from J, with 15 bases in between. The CDR3 is 16 amino acids. The CDR3 here is CASSQAGPGWNTEAFF. The CDR3 DNA reads TGTGCCAGCAGCCAGGCCGGGCCCGGATGGAACACTGAAGCTTTCTTT.

This rearrangement joins TRBV20-1 to TRBJ2-7, with D perhaps matching TRBD1 or TRBD2 (5 bases each). With 6 bases removed from V and 0 bases from J, the gap between germline ends came to 21 bases. The CDR3 consists of 16 residues. Germline CDR1 DFQATT, CDR2 SNEGSKA (reference sequence). Here the CDR3 DNA reads TGCAGTGCGGTCGGGACCGCATTTACCGACTCCTACGAGCAGTACTTC. It yields the protein CSAVGTAFTDSYEQYF.

The chain is built from TRBV20-1 and TRBJ1-1; no reliable D call. The CDR3 is 11 amino acids. Between the trimmed V and J ends, which lost 6 bases and 6 bases, there was a span of 11 bases. Germline V lookup: CDR1 DFQATT, CDR2 SNEGSKA (reference sequence). As DNA, the CDR3 is TGCAGTGCGCACCTCGGCCCTGAAGCTTTCTTT. The encoded protein is CSAHLGPEAFF.

The chain recombines TRBV29-1 with TRBJ2-7; possible D gene TRBD2, 6 bases. This CDR3 spans 13 amino acids. Germline CDR1 is SQVTM and CDR2 is ANQGSEA. Trimming left V 4 bases short and J 4 bases short, with 14 bases between. The CDR3 DNA reads as TGCAGCGTTGCCTCGGGAGAGATGTACGAGCAGTACTTC. Its protein product is CSVASGEMYEQYF.

This clonotype was seen a few times. This chain connects TRBV10-3 to TRBJ2-5; D unresolved. Germline V gene data show CDR1 as ENHRY and CDR2 as SYGVKD. This CDR3 is 11 amino acids long. Trimming left V 6 bases short and J 5 bases short, with 7 bases between. CDR3 DNA sequence: TGTGCCATCAGCGCTGAGGAGACCCAGTACTTC. It encodes CAISAEETQYF.

This clonotype has only a few counts. This sequence joins TRBV9 and TRBJ2-5; tentative D call: TRBD2 (5 bases). Gene TRBJ2-7 matches the end of the DNA better, so the J call may be wrong. The germline V gene encodes CDR1 SGDLS and CDR2 YYNGEE. This CDR3 is built from 14 residues. As DNA, the CDR3 is TGTGCCAGCAGCGTAGAGGCTTCTAGCAGCGAGCAGTACTTC. Its protein is CASSVEASSSEQYF.

CDR3 region: CASALRTYNEQFF. Written as DNA, the CDR3 is TGTGCCAGCGCCCTACGGACGTACAATGAGCAGTTCTTC. The chain links TRBV12-3 or TRBV12-4 to TRBJ2-1; D gene ambiguous. V was trimmed by 8 bases and J by 4 bases, leaving 12 bases between them. This CDR3 spans 13 amino acids.

The chain has TRBV27 and TRBJ2-1; weak D call: TRBD2 (6 bases). The V gene's germline CDR1 is MNHEY and CDR2 SMNVEV (reference sequence). The CDR3 extends over 17 amino acids. Trimming stripped 5 bases from V and 0 bases from J, with 17 bases between. The CDR3 DNA is TGTGCCAGCAGTCCCTATCGGTGGGGGGACTCCTACAATGAGCAGTTCTTC. Translating gives CASSPYRWGDSYNEQFF.

This clonotype showed up just a few times. The CDR3 DNA is TGTGCCAGCAGTTTATCCTCTTTATCCCTAGCCAAAAACATTCAGTACTTC. Translation: CASSLSSLSLAKNIQYF. The V call is TRBV27, the J call TRBJ2-4; D call uncertain. Trimming shortened V by 0 bases and J by 0 bases, and 12 bases separated the two germline ends. The CDR3 sequence is 17 residues long. Germline loops: CDR1 MNHEY, CDR2 SMNVEV (reference sequence).

This clonotype appeared once. The chain combines TRBV29-1 with TRBJ2-1; 10 positions match TRBD2. Germline V CDR1 and CDR2: SQVTM, ANQGSEA. V shed 1 base, J shed 4 bases, and the junction held 7 bases outside the gene matches. This CDR3 spans 16 amino acids. The CDR3 DNA is TGCAGCGTTGAAGTTCTGGGACTAGCGCTTTACAATGAGCAGTTCTTC. Translating gives CSVEVLGLALYNEQFF.

The chain has TRBV12-5 and TRBJ2-6; D might be TRBD1 (6 bases). With 5 bases removed from V and 0 bases from J, the gap between germline ends came to 11 bases. CDR1 is LGHNT and CDR2 is FRNRAP in the germline V gene. This CDR3 is built from 16 residues. The DNA of the CDR3 is TGTGCTAGTGGTCCCACAGGGACCTCTGGGGCCAACGTCCTGACTTTC. This sequence encodes CASGPTGTSGANVLTF.

The chain has TRBV7-8 and TRBJ2-4, with TRBD2 as a possible D gene (5 bases). Judging by the DNA end, TRBJ2-5 fits better; the J call may be wrong. Germline values: CDR1 SGHVS, CDR2 FQNEAQ. The CDR3 has 15 residues. The CDR3 loop is CASSLRKREQETQYF. As DNA, the CDR3 is TGTGCCAGCAGCTTAAGAAAGAGGGAACAAGAGACCCAGTACTTC.

The chain joins TRBV7-9 to TRBJ2-1, with D unresolved. V was clipped by 1 base and J by 3 bases, with 10 bases between them. CDR3 length: 15 residues. The germline V gene has CDR1 SEHNR and CDR2 FQNEAQ (reference sequence). The CDR3 sequence is CASSLDTSFYNEQFF. DNA of the CDR3: TGTGCCAGCAGCTTAGACACAAGCTTCTACAATGAGCAGTTCTTC.

This clonotype was found once. This rearrangement joins TRBV9 to TRBJ2-1; 7 positions agree with TRBD2. CDR3 length: 15 residues. V lost 3 bases and J lost 5; bases outside the gene matches: 8. CDR1 and CDR2 (germline): SGDLS, YYNGEE. CDR3 region: CASSGSPGLNNEQFF. The DNA for the CDR3 is TGTGCCAGCAGCGGATCCCCGGGACTAAACAATGAGCAGTTCTTC.

V gene TRBV28 combines with J gene TRBJ1-2; tentatively, D is TRBD1 (6 bases). Germline CDR1 is MDHEN and CDR2 is SYDVKM. The length of the CDR3 is 14 residues. With 2 bases removed from V and 6 bases from J, the gap between germline ends came to 13 bases. The CDR3 DNA reads TGTGCCAGCAGTTTACCTTCAGGGGAGAATGGCTACACCTTC. Translation gives CASSLPSGENGYTF.